This entry concerns a single TCR beta chain. Its specificity is unknown. The source of the sample is a study of OX40 agonist ivuxolimab in advanced cancers. General study findings and limits: The 0.1-3.0 mg/kg partial responders had among the lowest clonal expansion. There were, on average, more expanded clones in CD8+ T cells than in CD4+.

The data were produced by immunoSEQ multiplex PCR, yet TCRdb's version contains in-frame clones alone and is incomplete. The data hold 70,000 to 80,000 clones, with 88% observed a single time. Germline CDR1 and CDR2: MRHNA and SNTAGT. Trimming at V came to 6 bases and at J to 0 bases, leaving 6 bases not matched to a gene. The CDR3 extends over 16 amino acids. The chain uses TRBV6-4 and TRBJ2-7, with 12 positions matching TRBD2. The TCR originated in an adult with an advanced solid tumor such as melanoma, head and neck, liver or kidney cancer. This specimen was CD4+ or CD8+ T cells sorted from blood, taken in a trial of the OX40 agonist ivuxolimab. CDR3 DNA: TGTGCCAGCAGGTTACTAGCGGGAGGTAGCTCCTACGAGCAGTACTTC. Amino acid sequence: CASRLLAGGSSYEQYF.